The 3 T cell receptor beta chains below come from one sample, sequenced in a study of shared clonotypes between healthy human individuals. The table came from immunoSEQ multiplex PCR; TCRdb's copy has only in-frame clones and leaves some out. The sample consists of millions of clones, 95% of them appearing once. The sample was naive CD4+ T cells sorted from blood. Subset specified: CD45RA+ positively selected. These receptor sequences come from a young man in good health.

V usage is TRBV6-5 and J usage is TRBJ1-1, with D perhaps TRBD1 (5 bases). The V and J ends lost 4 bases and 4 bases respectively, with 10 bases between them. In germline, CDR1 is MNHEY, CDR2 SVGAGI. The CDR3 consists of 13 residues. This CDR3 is CASSSRGATEAFF. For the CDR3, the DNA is TGTGCCAGCAGTTCAAGAGGGGCCACTGAAGCTTTCTTT.

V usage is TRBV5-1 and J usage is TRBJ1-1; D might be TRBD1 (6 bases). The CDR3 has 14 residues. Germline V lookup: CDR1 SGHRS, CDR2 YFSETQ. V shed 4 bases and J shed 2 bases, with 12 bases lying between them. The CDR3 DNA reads TGCGCCAGCAGCGCAGGGGTCGTAAACACTGAAGCTTTCTTT. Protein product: CASSAGVVNTEAFF.

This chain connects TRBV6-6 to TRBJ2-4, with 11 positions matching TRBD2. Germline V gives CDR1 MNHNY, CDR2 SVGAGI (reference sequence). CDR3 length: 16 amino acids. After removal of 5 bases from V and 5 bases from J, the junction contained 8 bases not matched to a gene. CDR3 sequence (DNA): TGTGCCAGCAGTCCCTATATAGCGGGAGGGGAAAACATTCAGTACTTC. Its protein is CASSPYIAGGENIQYF.